Included here is one TCR beta chain sequence, with context. Its antigen remains unknown. With UMI labels, 5' RACE was used to prepare the TRB cDNA libraries. TCRdb reprocessed the 5' RACE reads and stores each CDR3 protein as one record, lacking DNA. Seen in this sample are approximately 24,000 distinct CDR3 sequences; the ten most common clones hold over 2.5%. The data were taken from a study of CXCR3-negative and CXCR3-positive naive CD8 T cells. The CDR3 is made up of 17 amino acids. CDR1 and CDR2 (germline): MNHEY, SVGEGT. General study findings and limits: Naive CXCR3-positive and CXCR3-negative cells shared similar TRBV-TRBJ usage, unlike memory cells.

V gene TRBV6-2 or TRBV6-3 combines with J gene TRBJ1-6; the D call from TCRdb, TRBD1, cannot be confirmed without DNA. The receptor was derived from a human donor in good health. Some clones in this sample may be carry-over from other donors' samples. Sequenced sample: naive CXCR3- CD8+ T cells from blood. Indicated subset: CD45RO-CCR7+CD27+CD95- naive CD8+ T cells lacking CXCR3 (TNR3-). The CDR3 sequence: CASSYSPGRGSGSPLHF.